Sequencing of this T cell receptor (beta chain) was carried out in a study of identifying expanded T cells in peripheral blood. Study conclusions and caveats: Two-week clone count variance significantly increased as total template count grew. Technical replicates showed around 1.2 changed clones; two weeks roughly 15; four weeks 19.

A note on this clone: Its antigen is not identified.

Profiling relied on immunoSEQ multiplex PCR, and the TCRdb table lists in-frame clones only, not all of them. The sample shows some 80,000 clones, 80% to 90% of them seen only once. During the collection period, no donor immune events like infections were recorded. The V and J ends lost 5 bases and 4 bases, in that order; junction bases with no gene match: 11. The CDR3 has 17 amino acids. Germline assignment: CDR1 SGHVS and CDR2 FQNEAQ. The sample consisted of blood. The V and J genes are TRBV7-8 and TRBJ2-2; 9 nucleotides align to TRBD1. The TCR originated in a person between 18 and 75 years old in good health. The CDR3 region has the DNA TGTGCCAGCAGCCGCTCTCAGGGACAGGGAGGCACCGGGGAGCTGTTTTTT. Its protein is CASSRSQGQGGTGELFF. The full variable domain, rest sourced from reference TRBV7-8 and TRBJ2-2, is GAGVSQSPRYKVAKRGQDVALRCDPISGHVSLFWYQQALGQGPEFLTYFQNEAQLDKSGLPSDRFFAERPEGSVSTLKIQRTQQEDSAVYLCASSRSQGQGGTGELFFGEGSRLTVL.